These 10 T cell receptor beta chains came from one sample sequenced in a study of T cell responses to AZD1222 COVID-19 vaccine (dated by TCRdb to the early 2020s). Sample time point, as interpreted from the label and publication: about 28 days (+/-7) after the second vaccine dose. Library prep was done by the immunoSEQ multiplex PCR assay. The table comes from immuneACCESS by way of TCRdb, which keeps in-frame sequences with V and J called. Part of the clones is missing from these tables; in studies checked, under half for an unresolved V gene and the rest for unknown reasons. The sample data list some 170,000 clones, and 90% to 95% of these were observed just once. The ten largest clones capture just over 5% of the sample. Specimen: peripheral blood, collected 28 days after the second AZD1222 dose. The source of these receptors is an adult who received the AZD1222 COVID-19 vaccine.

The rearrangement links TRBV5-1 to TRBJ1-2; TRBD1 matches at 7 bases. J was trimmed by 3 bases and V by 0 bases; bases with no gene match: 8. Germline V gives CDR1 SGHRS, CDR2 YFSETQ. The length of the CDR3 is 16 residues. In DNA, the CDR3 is TGCGCCAGCAGCTTGGGAGGGGGCAGGGATCACTATGGCTACACCTTC. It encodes CASSLGGGRDHYGYTF. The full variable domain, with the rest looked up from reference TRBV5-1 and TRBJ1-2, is KAGVTQTPRYLIKTRGQQVTLSCSPISGHRSVSWYQQTPGQGLQFLFEYFSETQRNKGNFPGRFSGRQFSNSRSEMNVSTLELGDSALYLCASSLGGGRDHYGYTFGSGTRLTVV.

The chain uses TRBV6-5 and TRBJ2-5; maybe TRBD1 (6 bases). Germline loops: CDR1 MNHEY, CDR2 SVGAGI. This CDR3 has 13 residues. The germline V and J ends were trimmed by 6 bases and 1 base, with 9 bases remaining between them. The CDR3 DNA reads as TGTGCCAGCAGCAGGACAGTCCAAGAGACCCAGTACTTC. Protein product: CASSRTVQETQYF.

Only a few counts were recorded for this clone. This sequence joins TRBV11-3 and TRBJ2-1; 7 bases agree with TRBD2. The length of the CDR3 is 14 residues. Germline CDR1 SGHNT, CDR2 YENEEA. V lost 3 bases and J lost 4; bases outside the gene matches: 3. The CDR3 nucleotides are TGTGCCAGCAGCTTGGGCGGGAGTTACAATGAGCAGTTCTTC. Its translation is CASSLGGSYNEQFF.

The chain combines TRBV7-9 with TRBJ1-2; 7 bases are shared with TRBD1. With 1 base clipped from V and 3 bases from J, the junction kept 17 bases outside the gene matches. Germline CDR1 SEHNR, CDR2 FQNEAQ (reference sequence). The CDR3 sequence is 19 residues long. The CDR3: CASSLGHKAQGRGDYGYTF. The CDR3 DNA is TGTGCCAGCAGCTTAGGTCACAAGGCACAGGGGCGAGGGGACTATGGCTACACCTTC.

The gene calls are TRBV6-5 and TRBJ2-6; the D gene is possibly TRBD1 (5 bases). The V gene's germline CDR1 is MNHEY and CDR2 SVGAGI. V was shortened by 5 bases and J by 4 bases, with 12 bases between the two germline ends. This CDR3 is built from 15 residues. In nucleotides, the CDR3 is TGTGCCAGCAGTATCGACAGCGCCGGGGCCAACGTCCTGACTTTC. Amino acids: CASSIDSAGANVLTF.

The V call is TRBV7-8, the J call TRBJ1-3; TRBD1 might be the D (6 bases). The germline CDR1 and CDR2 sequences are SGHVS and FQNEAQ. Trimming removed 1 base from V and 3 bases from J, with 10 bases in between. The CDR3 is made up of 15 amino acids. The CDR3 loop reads CASSLDTGHGNTIYF. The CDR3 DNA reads TGTGCCAGCAGCTTAGATACAGGGCATGGAAACACCATATATTTT.

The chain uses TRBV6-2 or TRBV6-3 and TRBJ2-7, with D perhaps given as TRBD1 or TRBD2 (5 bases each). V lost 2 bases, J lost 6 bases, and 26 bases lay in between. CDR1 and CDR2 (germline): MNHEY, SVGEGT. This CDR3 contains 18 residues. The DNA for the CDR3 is TGTGCCAGCAGTTACCGACCCCGCTTGGGACCGACCGCTGGCGAGCAGTACTTC. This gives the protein CASSYRPRLGPTAGEQYF.

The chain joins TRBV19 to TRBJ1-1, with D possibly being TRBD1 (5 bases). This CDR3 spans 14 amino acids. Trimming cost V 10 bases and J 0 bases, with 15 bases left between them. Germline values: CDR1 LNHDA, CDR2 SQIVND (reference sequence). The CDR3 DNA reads TGTGCCACCAAGGGGAGCGAAATGAACACTGAAGCTTTCTTT. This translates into CATKGSEMNTEAFF.

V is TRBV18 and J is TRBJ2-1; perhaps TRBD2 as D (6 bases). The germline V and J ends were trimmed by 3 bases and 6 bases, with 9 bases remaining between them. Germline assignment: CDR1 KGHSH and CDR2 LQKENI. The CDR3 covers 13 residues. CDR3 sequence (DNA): TGTGCCAGCTCACCCCCGACTAGCAATGAGCAGTTCTTC. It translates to CASSPPTSNEQFF. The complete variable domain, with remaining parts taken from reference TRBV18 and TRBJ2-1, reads NAGVMQNPRHLVRRRGQEARLRCSPMKGHSHVYWYRQLPEEGLKFMVYLQKENIIDESGMPKERFSAEFPKEGPSILRIQQVVRGDSAAYFCASSPPTSNEQFFGPGTRLTVL.

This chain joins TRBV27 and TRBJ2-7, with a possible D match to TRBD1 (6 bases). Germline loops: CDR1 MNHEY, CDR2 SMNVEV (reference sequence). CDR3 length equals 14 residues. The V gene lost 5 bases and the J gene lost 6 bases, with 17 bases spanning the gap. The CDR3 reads CASSKTGIRSEQYF. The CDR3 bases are TGTGCCAGCAGTAAAACAGGGATTAGGTCCGAGCAGTACTTC.